Listed here are 25 T cell receptor beta chains from one sample, sequenced in a study of cytomegalovirus exposure and HLA in healthy donors. The table came from immunoSEQ multiplex PCR; TCRdb's copy has only in-frame clones and leaves some out. The sample includes about 130,000 clones, roughly 89% seen only once; the top ten take about 10%. Input material: PBMCs. All receptors derive from a woman aged 18 to 35 in good health and CMV-seropositive.

V and J are TRBV5-1 and TRBJ2-5; TRBD1 might be the D (6 bases). The CDR3 has 12 amino acids. V lost 3 bases and J lost 5, with 8 bases in between. Germline lookup yields CDR1 SGHRS and CDR2 YFSETQ. CDR3 DNA sequence: TGCGCCAGCAGCTCCAGGGGTGAGACCCAGTACTTC. It specifies CASSSRGETQYF.

This clone has a handful of counts. The chain combines TRBV2 with TRBJ1-6, with D possibly being TRBD1 (5 bases). The germline V and J ends were trimmed by 5 bases and 7 bases, with 6 bases remaining between them. The CDR3 runs to 12 residues. Germline V gene lookup returns CDR1 SNHLY and CDR2 FYNNEI. The CDR3 sequence: CASSSGNSPLHF. CDR3 DNA: TGTGCCAGCAGTTCAGGGAATTCACCCCTCCACTTT.

The chain couples TRBV5-6 to TRBJ2-5, with 10 nucleotides matching TRBD1. Trimming took 4 bases from V and 5 from J; bases not matched to a gene: 11. The germline V gene has CDR1 SGHDT and CDR2 YYEEEE. The CDR3 spans 16 residues. The DNA of the CDR3 is TGTGCCAGCAGCCTGGCGTTGGGACAGGGGTCGGAGACCCAGTACTTC. Its translation is CASSLALGQGSETQYF.

The chain employs TRBV10-3 and TRBJ2-5, with D possibly TRBD2 on 6 matching bases. CDR1 and CDR2 from the germline V gene are ENHRY and SYGVKD. Trimming pared 8 bases from V and 1 base from J, leaving 14 bases between. The CDR3 loop spans 14 amino acids. The CDR3 here is CAIARGDSQETQYF. CDR3 in DNA: TGTGCCATCGCTCGAGGGGACTCCCAAGAGACCCAGTACTTC.

The chain employs TRBV18 and TRBJ1-1; 8 bases agree with TRBD1. Germline V gene data show CDR1 as KGHSH and CDR2 as LQKENI. CDR3 length: 15 residues. V shed 3 bases and J 3 bases; nucleotides not matched to a gene: 6. For the CDR3, the DNA is TGTGCCAGCTCACCTGTGCAGGGGGCCCACACTGAAGCTTTCTTT. Translated: CASSPVQGAHTEAFF.

The chain couples TRBV7-3 to TRBJ2-3; D might be TRBD2 (6 bases). Germline CDR1 is SGHTA and CDR2 is FQGTGA. V gave up 5 bases and J gave up 5 bases, with 11 bases separating them. The CDR3 is made up of 13 amino acids. CDR3 coding DNA: TGTGCCAGCAGCCGGGGACTTCTAGATACGCAGTATTTT. Translation: CASSRGLLDTQYF.

The chain uses TRBV9 and TRBJ2-7, with unresolved D. Trimming shortened V by 0 bases and J by 0 bases, and 7 bases separated the two germline ends. CDR3 length: 14 amino acids. Germline V gene lookup returns CDR1 SGDLS and CDR2 YYNGEE. The CDR3 DNA follows: TGTGCCAGCAGCGTAGAAGTTAGCTCCTACGAGCAGTACTTC. It yields the protein CASSVEVSSYEQYF. Together with reference TRBV9 and TRBJ2-7, the CDR3 gives the full variable domain: DSGVTQTPKHLITATGQRVTLRCSPRSGDLSVYWYQQSLDQGLQFLIQYYNGEERAKGNILERFSAQQFPDLHSELNLSSLELGDSALYFCASSVEVSSYEQYFGPGTRLTVT.

This clone came up once. This chain uses TRBV28 with TRBJ2-1, with 7 bases identical to TRBD2. The CDR3 loop spans 17 amino acids. Germline values: CDR1 MDHEN, CDR2 SYDVKM. V shed 3 bases and J 3 bases; nucleotides not matched to a gene: 11. The DNA for the CDR3 is TGTGCCAGCAGTTTTGAGGTGGGAGGGGATATCTACAATGAGCAGTTCTTC. It is translated as CASSFEVGGDIYNEQFF.

The chain uses TRBV28 and TRBJ1-2; D gene unclear. V shed 5 bases and J shed 8 bases, with 9 bases lying between them. CDR3 length equals 11 residues. The germline V gene has CDR1 MDHEN and CDR2 SYDVKM. DNA for the CDR3: TGTGCCAGCAGTCTCAGTCGAGGCTACACCTTC. Translated: CASSLSRGYTF.

V gene TRBV29-1 combines with J gene TRBJ2-1; 8 nucleotides match TRBD2. Looked up from germline, CDR1 is SQVTM and CDR2 is ANQGSEA. The CDR3 is 14 residues long. Trimming took 5 bases from V and 9 from J; bases not matched to a gene: 12. CDR3 DNA sequence: TGCAGCGTTTTGAAGAATCGAGCGGGGGTTGAGCAGTTCTTC. Translation gives CSVLKNRAGVEQFF.

The chain is built from TRBV19 and TRBJ1-2; 8 nucleotides match TRBD1. V lost 7 bases to trimming and J lost 0 bases; unmatched junction nucleotides: 4. The CDR3 spans 14 residues. Germline CDR1 and CDR2: LNHDA and SQIVND (reference sequence). The CDR3 protein is CASKTTGANYGYTF. DNA of the CDR3: TGTGCCAGTAAGACGACAGGGGCTAACTATGGCTACACCTTC.

This chain connects TRBV14 to TRBJ1-1, with 9 bases matching TRBD1. CDR1 and CDR2 (germline): SGHDN, FVKESK. Trimming at V came to 0 bases and at J to 5 bases, leaving 4 bases not matched to a gene. There are 15 residues in the CDR3. The CDR3 coding sequence is TGTGCCAGCAGCCAAGACTACAGGGGGCGGACTGAAGCTTTCTTT. Its translation is CASSQDYRGRTEAFF.

The chain is built from TRBV15 and TRBJ2-7; D ambiguous. CDR3 length: 13 residues. V gave up 0 bases and J gave up 2 bases, with 5 bases separating them. Germline CDR1 reads LNHNV; CDR2 reads YYDKDF (reference sequence). Here the CDR3 DNA reads TGTGCCACCAGCAGAGATACGGCCTACGAGCAGTACTTC. This gives the protein CATSRDTAYEQYF.

The chain carries TRBV9 and TRBJ2-1; possible D gene TRBD2, 5 bases. Trimming removed 2 bases at V and 3 bases at J, with 12 bases between. The germline CDR1 and CDR2 sequences are SGDLS and YYNGEE. The CDR3 sequence is 15 residues long. CDR3: CASSVESGYYNEQFF. The CDR3, as DNA: TGTGCCAGCAGCGTCGAAAGCGGCTACTACAATGAGCAGTTCTTC.

The chain carries TRBV10-2 and TRBJ2-7; 12 bases fit TRBD2. CDR3 length: 15 residues. Germline V CDR1 and CDR2: WSHSY, SAAADI. With V trimmed by 7 bases and J by 5 bases, 9 bases remained unmatched. CDR3 DNA sequence: TGCGCCAGCAAACTTCTAGCGGGGGGGCCCCACGAGCAGTACTTC. Residues: CASKLLAGGPHEQYF.

The chain links TRBV23-1 to TRBJ2-7, with a weak D call TRBD2 (6 bases). Being an ORF, TRBV23-1 has a function that is uncertain. The CDR3 spans 16 residues. Between the trimmed V and J ends, which lost 8 bases and 3 bases, there was a span of 23 bases. CDR3 in amino acids: CASHRGRLDRVYEQYF. The CDR3 coding sequence is TGCGCCAGCCACCGGGGTCGACTAGACCGGGTCTACGAGCAGTACTTC.

This chain connects TRBV5-6 to TRBJ2-7; D remains unclear. CDR3 length equals 14 residues. With 1 base removed from V and 3 bases from J, the gap between germline ends came to 11 bases. Germline-derived CDR1 and CDR2 are SGHDT and YYEEEE. Here the CDR3 reads CASSLNFPHYEQYF. As DNA, the CDR3 is TGTGCCAGCAGCTTGAACTTTCCGCACTACGAGCAGTACTTC. The whole variable domain, remainder taken from reference TRBV5-6 and TRBJ2-7, is DAGVTQSPTHLIKTRGQQVTLRCSPKSGHDTVSWYQQALGQGPQFIFQYYEEEERQRGNFPDRFSGHQFPNYSSELNVNALLLGDSALYLCASSLNFPHYEQYFGPGTRLTVT.

This chain joins TRBV10-1 and TRBJ2-1; 12 bases map to TRBD2. V lost 6 bases and J lost 7; bases outside the gene matches: 13. Germline CDR1 reads WNHNN; CDR2 reads SYGVQD (reference sequence). The CDR3 covers 17 residues. CDR3 bases: TGCGCCAGCAGGGCTCTAGCGGGGGGGCAGAATAGGAATGAGCAGTTCTTC. Residues: CASRALAGGQNRNEQFF.

The V and J genes are TRBV27 and TRBJ1-2, with TRBD1 matching 12 bases. V trimming: 0 bases; J trimming: 7 bases; junction bases outside the gene matches: 3. Germline V CDR1 and CDR2: MNHEY, SMNVEV (reference sequence). The CDR3 spans 15 residues. CDR3 bases: TGTGCCAGCAGTTTATCTGGGACAGGGGGCTCTGGCTACACCTTC. It encodes CASSLSGTGGSGYTF.

This clone was detected a few times. The genes are TRBV6-5 and TRBJ2-3, with D perhaps matching TRBD2 (5 bases). Trimming pared 2 bases from V and 2 bases from J, leaving 11 bases between. From germline, CDR1 is MNHEY and CDR2 SVGAGI. The CDR3 consists of 15 residues. As DNA, the CDR3 is TGTGCCAGCAGTTACCCGGGGAGAGACACAGATACGCAGTATTTT. Protein product: CASSYPGRDTDTQYF.

This rearrangement joins TRBV11-2 to TRBJ2-7; 8 bases are shared with TRBD1. The CDR3 covers 15 residues. The J segment lost 3 bases and the V segment lost 2 bases, leaving 6 bases of the junction unmatched. Germline V CDR1 and CDR2: SGHAT, FQNNGV. CDR3 in amino acids: CASSLRTGSIYEQYF. The CDR3 nucleotides read TGTGCCAGCAGCTTAAGGACAGGGTCAATCTACGAGCAGTACTTC.

This clone was seen only a few times. The V gene is TRBV19, the J gene TRBJ2-2; D is ambiguous. The CDR3 sequence is 11 residues long. The V and J ends lost 10 bases and 13 bases respectively, with 16 bases between them. CDR1 and CDR2 (germline): LNHDA, SQIVND (reference sequence). The DNA of the CDR3 is TGTGCCACCAAATACGGGTCTGGGCTGTTTTTT. Translation: CATKYGSGLFF.

This chain's CDR3 is CASSYGTVAYEQYF. CDR3 nucleotide sequence: TGTGCCAGCAGTTACGGGACAGTAGCCTACGAGCAGTACTTC. This chain connects TRBV6-6 to TRBJ2-7, with 7 bases fitting TRBD1. The CDR3 has 14 amino acids. Trimming took 2 bases from V and 2 from J; bases not matched to a gene: 3. Germline CDR1 MNHNY, CDR2 SVGAGI (reference sequence).

The count of this clone is one. The gene calls are TRBV14 and TRBJ1-6, with 8 bases matching TRBD1. The CDR3 has 15 amino acids. Germline lookup yields CDR1 SGHDN and CDR2 FVKESK. The V segment lost 2 bases and the J segment 7 bases; nucleotides outside the gene matches: 4. CDR3 sequence (DNA): TGTGCCAGCAGCCAAATGAGGACAGGGAATTCACCCCTCCACTTT. This translates into CASSQMRTGNSPLHF.

The rearrangement uses TRBV6-1 and TRBJ1-5; D possibly corresponds to TRBD1 (6 bases). The CDR3 is 16 amino acids. Germline V lookup: CDR1 MNHNS, CDR2 SASEGT. Trimming cost V 0 bases and J 9 bases, with 18 bases left between them. The CDR3 reads CASSEARNRENGPQHF. Written as DNA, the CDR3 is TGTGCCAGCAGTGAAGCGAGGAACAGGGAGAATGGGCCCCAGCATTTT.